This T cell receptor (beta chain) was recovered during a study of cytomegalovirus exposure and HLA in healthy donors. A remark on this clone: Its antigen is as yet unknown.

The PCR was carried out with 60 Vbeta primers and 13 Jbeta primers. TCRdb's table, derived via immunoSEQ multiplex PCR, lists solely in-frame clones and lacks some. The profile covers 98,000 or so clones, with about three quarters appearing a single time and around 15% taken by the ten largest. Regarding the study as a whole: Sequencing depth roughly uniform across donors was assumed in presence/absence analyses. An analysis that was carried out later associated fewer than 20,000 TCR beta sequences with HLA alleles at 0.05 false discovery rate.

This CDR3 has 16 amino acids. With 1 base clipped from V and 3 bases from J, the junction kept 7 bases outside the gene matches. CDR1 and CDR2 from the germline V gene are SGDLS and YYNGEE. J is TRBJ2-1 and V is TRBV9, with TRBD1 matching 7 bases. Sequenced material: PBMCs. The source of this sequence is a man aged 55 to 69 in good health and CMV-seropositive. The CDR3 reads CASSVSGQRYYNEQFF. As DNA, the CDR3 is TGTGCCAGCAGCGTATCGGGACAGAGATACTACAATGAGCAGTTCTTC.